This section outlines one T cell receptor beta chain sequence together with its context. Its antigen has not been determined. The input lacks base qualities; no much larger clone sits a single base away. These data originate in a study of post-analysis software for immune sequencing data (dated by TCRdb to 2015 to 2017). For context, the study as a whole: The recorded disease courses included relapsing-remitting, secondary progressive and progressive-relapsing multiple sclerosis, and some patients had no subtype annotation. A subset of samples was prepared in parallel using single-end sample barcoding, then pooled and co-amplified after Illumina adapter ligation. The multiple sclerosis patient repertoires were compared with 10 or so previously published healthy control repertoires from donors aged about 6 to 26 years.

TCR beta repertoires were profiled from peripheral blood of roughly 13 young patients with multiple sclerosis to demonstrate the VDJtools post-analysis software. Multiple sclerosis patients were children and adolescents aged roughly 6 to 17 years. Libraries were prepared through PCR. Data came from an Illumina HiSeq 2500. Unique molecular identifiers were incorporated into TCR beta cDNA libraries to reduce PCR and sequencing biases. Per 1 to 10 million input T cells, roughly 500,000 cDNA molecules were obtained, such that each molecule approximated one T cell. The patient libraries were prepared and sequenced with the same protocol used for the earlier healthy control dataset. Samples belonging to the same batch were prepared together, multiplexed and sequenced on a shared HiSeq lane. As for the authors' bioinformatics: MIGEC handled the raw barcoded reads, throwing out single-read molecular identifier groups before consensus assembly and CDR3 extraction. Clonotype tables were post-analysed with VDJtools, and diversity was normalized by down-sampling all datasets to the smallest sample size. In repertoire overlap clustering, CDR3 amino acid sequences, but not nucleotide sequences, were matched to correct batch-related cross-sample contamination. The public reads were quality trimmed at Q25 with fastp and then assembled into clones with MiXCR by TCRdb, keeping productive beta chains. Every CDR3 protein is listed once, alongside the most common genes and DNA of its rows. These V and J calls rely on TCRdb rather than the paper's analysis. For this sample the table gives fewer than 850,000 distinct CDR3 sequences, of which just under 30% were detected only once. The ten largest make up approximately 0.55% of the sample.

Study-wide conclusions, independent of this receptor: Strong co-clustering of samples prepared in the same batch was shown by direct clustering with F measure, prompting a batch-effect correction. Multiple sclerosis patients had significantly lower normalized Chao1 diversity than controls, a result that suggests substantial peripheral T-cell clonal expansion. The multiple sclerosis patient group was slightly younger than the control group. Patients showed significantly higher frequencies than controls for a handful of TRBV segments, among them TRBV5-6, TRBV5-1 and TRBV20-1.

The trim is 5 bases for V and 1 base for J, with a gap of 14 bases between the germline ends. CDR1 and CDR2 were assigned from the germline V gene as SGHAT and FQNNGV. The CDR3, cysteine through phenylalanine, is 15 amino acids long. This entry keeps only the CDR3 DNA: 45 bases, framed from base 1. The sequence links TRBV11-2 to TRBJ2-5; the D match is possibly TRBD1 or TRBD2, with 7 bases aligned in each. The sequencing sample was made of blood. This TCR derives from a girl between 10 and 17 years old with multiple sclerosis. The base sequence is TGTGCCAGCAGCGGGGAGGGGGCTAGCCAAGAGACCCAGTACTTC. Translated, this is CASSGEGASQETQYF.